This TCR beta chain was sequenced during a study of T cells in tuberculosis. Cells were sorted from thawed PBMC rested overnight and stained with GMM-loaded CD1B tetramer, viability dye and anti-CD3. The CD1B tetramers carried C32 glucose monomycolate purified from Rhodococcus equi. Assay used: immunoSEQ multiplex PCR; TCRdb lists only in-frame clones, some missing. The sample carries tens of thousands of clones, approximately 91% recorded once. V was pared by 4 bases and J by 4 bases, with 13 bases of the junction left unmatched. The germline gives CDR1 MDHEN, CDR2 SYDVKM. The length of the CDR3 is 17 residues.

The source material was CD1b-GMM tetramer-negative cells sorted from PBMCs. The rearrangement joins TRBV28 to TRBJ1-1; 9 positions match TRBD1. The sequence was obtained from an adult woman with latent tuberculosis. The CDR3 is CASSSVPGTGLGTEAFF. The CDR3 coding sequence is TGTGCCAGCAGTTCGGTCCCCGGGACAGGGTTGGGCACTGAAGCTTTCTTT.